This T cell receptor (beta chain) was sequenced for a study of graft-versus-host responses after intestinal transplantation. Study as a whole: Grafts that recipients had were multivisceral, liver-intestinal, or isolated intestinal transplants. Anti-thymocyte globulin was used for induction in all recipients, who then took tacrolimus and steroids for roughly three years.

General study findings and limits: Graft-versus-host to host-versus-graft clonal ratios in allografts were high in patients with graft-donor T cell macrochimerism. Recipient marrow contained GvH clones, some of which appeared first in ileum or blood.

Some clones are missing from TCRdb's copy, which holds only in-frame ones; the method was immunoSEQ multiplex PCR. The sample contains about 80,000 clones, over 80% of which appear only once. Concerning this clone itself: Its antigen is currently unknown.

This CDR3 contains 17 residues. The V segment lost 0 bases and the J segment 7 bases; nucleotides outside the gene matches: 4. Germline V CDR1 and CDR2: MNHEY, SMNVEV (reference sequence). The specimen comprised PBMCs, sampled 98 days after intestinal transplantation. This sequence originates from a human patient who received an intestinal transplant, so some T cells may come from the graft donor. The V call is TRBV27, the J call TRBJ2-2; 14 positions match TRBD2. CDR3 coding DNA: TGTGCCAGCAGTTTATCACCGGGACTAGCGGGAGTCGGGGAGCTGTTTTTT. This sequence encodes CASSLSPGLAGVGELFF.